The 4 T cell receptor beta chains presented below share a single source sample, sequenced in a study of T cells in Graves' hyperthyroidism and ophthalmopathy. RNA transcripts served as the template for amplifying TCR beta CDR3 regions. The primer set for the first-round RT-PCR of the TCR CDR3 was HTBI. TCRdb re-called the multiplex PCR reads through MiXCR, storing one row per CDR3 protein. This table has roughly 720,000 distinct CDR3 sequences, around 15% appearing once. The specimen was blood. The receptors originated from a middle-aged man with Graves' hyperthyroidism.

This clonotype was seen a few times. The chain links TRBV12-3 or TRBV12-4 to TRBJ2-7; D uncertain. The CDR3 spans 14 residues. V lost 3 bases, J lost 0 bases, and 9 bases lay in between. The CDR3 region is CASSFSVNSYEQYF. As DNA, the CDR3 is TGTGCCAGCAGTTTCTCGGTTAACTCCTACGAGCAGTACTTC.

This clonotype was recorded many times. This rearrangement joins TRBV28 to TRBJ2-3; 10 nucleotides line up with TRBD2. Losses at the gene ends were 3 bases for V and 0 bases for J; bases not matched to a gene: 9. The CDR3 extends over 18 amino acids. CDR1 MDHEN and CDR2 SYDVKM come from the germline V gene. The CDR3: CASSLLSGRHISTDTQYF. In DNA form, the CDR3 reads TGTGCCAGCAGTTTGCTTAGCGGGAGGCATATTAGCACAGATACGCAGTATTTT.

Comment on this clonotype: This may arise from a read error, as a much more abundant clone is one base away. The chain joins TRBV28 to TRBJ2-2; D may be TRBD1 or TRBD2 (5 bases each). This CDR3 is built from 12 residues. Germline V gives CDR1 MDHEN, CDR2 SYDVKM. CDR3 bases: TGTGCCAGCAGGGCAGGGCCCGGGGAGCTGCTTTTT. This translates into CASRAGPGELLF.

This clonotype turned up a few times. The chain is built from TRBV9 and TRBJ1-2; 7 bases line up with TRBD1. Germline lookup yields CDR1 SGDLS and CDR2 YYNGEE. The CDR3 extends over 14 amino acids. Trimming removed 3 bases from V and 7 bases from J; junction bases left unmatched: 9. This CDR3 reads CASSAGQPFGGYTF. CDR3 sequence (DNA): TGTGCCAGCAGCGCGGGACAGCCCTTCGGTGGCTACACCTTC.